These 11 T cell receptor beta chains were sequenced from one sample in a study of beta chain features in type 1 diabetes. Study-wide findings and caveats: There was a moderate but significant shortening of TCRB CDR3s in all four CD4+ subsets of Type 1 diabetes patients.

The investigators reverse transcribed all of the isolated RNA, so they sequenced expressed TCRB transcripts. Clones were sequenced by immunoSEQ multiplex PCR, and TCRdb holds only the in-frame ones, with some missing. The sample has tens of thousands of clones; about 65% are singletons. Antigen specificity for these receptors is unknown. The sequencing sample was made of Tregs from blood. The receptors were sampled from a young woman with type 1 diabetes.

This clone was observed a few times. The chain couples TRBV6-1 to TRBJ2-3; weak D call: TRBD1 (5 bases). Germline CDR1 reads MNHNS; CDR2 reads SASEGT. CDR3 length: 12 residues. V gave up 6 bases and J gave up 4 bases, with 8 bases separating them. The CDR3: CASRSGPDTQYF. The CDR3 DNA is TGTGCCAGCAGGTCAGGGCCAGATACGCAGTATTTT.

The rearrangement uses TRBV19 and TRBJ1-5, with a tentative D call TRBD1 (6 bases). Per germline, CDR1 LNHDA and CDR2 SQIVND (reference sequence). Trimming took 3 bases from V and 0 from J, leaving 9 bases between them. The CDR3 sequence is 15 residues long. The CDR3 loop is CASSMKGGSNQPQHF. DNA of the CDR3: TGTGCCAGTAGTATGAAAGGGGGTAGCAATCAGCCCCAGCATTTT. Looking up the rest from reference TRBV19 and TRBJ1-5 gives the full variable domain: DGGITQSPKYLFRKEGQNVTLSCEQNLNHDAMYWYRQDPGQGLRLIYYSQIVNDFQKGDIAEGYSVSREKKESFPLTVTSAQKNPTAFYLCASSMKGGSNQPQHFGDGTRLSIL.

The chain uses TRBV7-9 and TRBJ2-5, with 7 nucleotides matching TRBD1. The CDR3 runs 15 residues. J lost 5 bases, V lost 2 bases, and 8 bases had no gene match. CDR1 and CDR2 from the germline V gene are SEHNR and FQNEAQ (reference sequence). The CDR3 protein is CASSLFQTGVETQYF. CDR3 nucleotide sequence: TGTGCCAGCAGCTTATTCCAAACAGGGGTCGAGACCCAGTACTTC.

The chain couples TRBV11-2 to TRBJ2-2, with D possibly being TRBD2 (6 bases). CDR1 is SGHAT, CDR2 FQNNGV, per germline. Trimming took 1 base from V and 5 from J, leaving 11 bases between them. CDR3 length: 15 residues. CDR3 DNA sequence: TGTGCCAGCAGCTTAGCGGGAGTAGGGACCGGGGAGCTGTTTTTT. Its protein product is CASSLAGVGTGELFF.

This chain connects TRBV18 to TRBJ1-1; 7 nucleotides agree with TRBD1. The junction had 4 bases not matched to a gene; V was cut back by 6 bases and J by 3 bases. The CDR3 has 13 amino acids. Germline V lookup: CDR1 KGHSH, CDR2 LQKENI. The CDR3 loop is CASSRGTDTEAFF. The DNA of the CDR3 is TGTGCCAGCTCCCGAGGGACAGACACTGAAGCTTTCTTT.

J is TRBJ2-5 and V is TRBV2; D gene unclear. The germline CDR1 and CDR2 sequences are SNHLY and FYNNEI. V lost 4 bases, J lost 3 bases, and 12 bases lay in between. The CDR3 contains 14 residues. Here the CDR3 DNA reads TGTGCCAGCAGTGCGTCACCAGGTGAAGAGACCCAGTACTTC. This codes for CASSASPGEETQYF.

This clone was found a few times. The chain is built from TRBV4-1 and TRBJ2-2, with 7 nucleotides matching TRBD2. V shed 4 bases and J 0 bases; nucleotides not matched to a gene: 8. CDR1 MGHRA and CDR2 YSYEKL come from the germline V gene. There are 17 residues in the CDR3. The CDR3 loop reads CASSRGPSGSNTGELFF. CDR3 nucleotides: TGCGCCAGCAGCCGGGGACCTAGCGGATCGAACACCGGGGAGCTGTTTTTT.

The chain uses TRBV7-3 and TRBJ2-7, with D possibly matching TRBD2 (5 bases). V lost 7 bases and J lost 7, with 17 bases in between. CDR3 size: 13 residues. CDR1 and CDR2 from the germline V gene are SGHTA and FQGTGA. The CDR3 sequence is CASTYGPGMEQYF. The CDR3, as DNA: TGTGCCAGCACTTATGGACCGGGAATGGAGCAGTACTTC.

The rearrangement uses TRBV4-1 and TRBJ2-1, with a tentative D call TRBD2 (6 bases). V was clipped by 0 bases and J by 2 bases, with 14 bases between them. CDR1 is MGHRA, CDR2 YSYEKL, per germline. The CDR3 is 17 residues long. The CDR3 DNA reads TGCGCCAGCAGCCAAGATAAGTCCAGGGAGGCCTACAATGAGCAGTTCTTC. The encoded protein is CASSQDKSREAYNEQFF.

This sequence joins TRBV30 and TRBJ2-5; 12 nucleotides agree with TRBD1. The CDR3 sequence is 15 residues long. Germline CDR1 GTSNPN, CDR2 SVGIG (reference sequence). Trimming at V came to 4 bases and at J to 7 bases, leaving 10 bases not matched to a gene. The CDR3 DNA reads TGTGCCTGGAATTACCGGGACAGGGGGCGAGGGACCCAGTACTTC. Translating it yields CAWNYRDRGRGTQYF.

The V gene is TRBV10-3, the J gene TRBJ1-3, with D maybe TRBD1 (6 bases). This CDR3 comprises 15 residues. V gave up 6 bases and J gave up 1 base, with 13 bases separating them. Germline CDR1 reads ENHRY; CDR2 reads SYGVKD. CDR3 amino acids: CAIRVQGRSGNTIYF. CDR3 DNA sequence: TGTGCCATCAGGGTACAGGGTCGGTCTGGAAACACCATATATTTT.